The text below deals with one T cell receptor beta chain. Its matching antigen is unknown. The sample originates from a study of T cell responses to AZD1222 COVID-19 vaccine. Looking at the study overall: Second doses at about 4 or about 12 weeks were pooled.

Whole-study findings and limits: White British ancestry dominated among donors, who included more females, and clonal diversity was possibly underestimated. Among those given AZD1222, only five or six were seropositive at baseline. Regions left unmutated in variants are reportedly the target of nearly half of spike-specific TCRs.

There are 12 residues in the CDR3. Germline V CDR1 and CDR2: LGHDT, YNNKEL (reference sequence). V was shortened by 4 bases and J by 7 bases, with 7 bases between the two germline ends. Only in-frame clones appear in the TCRdb table, and some are missing; sequencing was by immunoSEQ multiplex PCR. The sample yields roughly 65,000 clones, around nine tenths seen once. The rearrangement links TRBV3-1 (or the pseudogene TRBV3-2) to TRBJ2-2; D not resolved. The sequence was collected from an adult in good health. This material consisted of peripheral blood, taken on day 0 of AZD1222 vaccination. The CDR3 DNA follows: TGTGCCAGCAGCCCCATTGACGGGGAGCTGTTTTTT. Residues: CASSPIDGELFF.